This TCR beta chain derives from a study (dated by TCRdb to 2016 to 2018). Looking at the study overall: The research examined where HIV persistence comes from in people whose immune systems controlled HIV infection without treatment.

A distance of 18 bases separates the germline ends of V and J, which lose 6 bases and 2 bases respectively. Including the terminal cysteine and phenylalanine, the CDR3 comprises 16 residues. The kept DNA is CDR3 alone, 48 bases in frame from the first base. The germline V gene (reference sequence) yields SEHNR for CDR1 and FQNEAQ for CDR2. The library was generated by 5' RACE. For sequencing, an Illumina HiSeq 2000 was employed. TCRdb trimmed public reads at Q25 via fastp, called clones via MiXCR and kept in-frame beta chains. When rows share a CDR3 protein, they turn into one entry using the most common DNA and genes. In all, the sample holds around 420 distinct CDR3 sequences, and roughly 9% of those were seen once. In total, the top ten clones hold roughly half of the sample. By share, this clonotype ranks as large (0.1 to 1%). The antigen it binds to is not known. Within one base of it there is no much larger clone, and no base qualities were kept.

The origin of this receptor is a male donor with HIV. The sequence joins TRBV7-9 to TRBJ2-3; the D gene is unclear. What was sequenced was effector memory T cells from blood PBMCs. In light of the paper, this sample's cell subset or site label describes: effector memory CD4+ T cells. The nucleotide sequence is TGTGCCAGCAGTCAAGGGTCGGCGGAGATCACAGATACGCAGTATTTT. Its amino acids are CASSQGSAEITDTQYF.